A selection of T cell receptor beta chains follows, all from one sample in a study of shared clonotypes between healthy human individuals. TCRdb keeps only in-frame clones here, not all; method: immunoSEQ multiplex PCR. Here the sample spans millions of clones, around 93% being singletons. The sequenced sample consisted of naive CD8+ T cells from PBMCs. The receptors were gathered from a man between 18 and 35 years old in good health. Some clones in this sample may be carry-over from other donors' samples. The CDR3 runs from the conserved cysteine through the conserved F or W. A D gene is named only where the DNA matches it firmly. Not every row has a clone size; where given, it reads once, few, many or a size class.

>.|TRBV7-9|TRBJ2-7|.
CASSPGEWYEQYF
TGTGCCAGCAGCCCAGGGGAGTGGTACGAGCAGTACTTC
>.|TRBV5-1|TRBJ2-7|.
CASSFYDSLLDYEQYF
TGCGCCAGCAGCTTCTATGACAGTTTACTCGACTACGAGCAGTACTTC
>TRBD1|TRBV9|TRBJ2-7|.
CASSVGGGGYEQYF
TGTGCCAGCAGCGTAGGAGGGGGCGGTTACGAGCAGTACTTC
>.|TRBV15|TRBJ2-1|.
CATSGDSFYNEQFF
TGTGCCACCAGCGGCGACAGCTTCTACAATGAGCAGTTCTTC
>.|TRBV5-8|TRBJ2-3|.
CASSLGRGSTDTQYF
TGTGCCAGCAGCTTGGGGCGGGGAAGCACAGATACGCAGTATTTT
>TRBD2|TRBV5-1|TRBJ2-1|.
CASSSLAGSSYNEQFF
TGCGCCAGCAGCTCCCTAGCGGGAAGCTCCTACAATGAGCAGTTCTTC
>TRBD1|TRBV6-1|TRBJ2-7|.
CAVGQGRYEQYF
TGTGCCGTAGGACAGGGGAGGTACGAGCAGTACTTC
>TRBD2|TRBV9|TRBJ2-3|.
CASSGSGIRTDTQYF
TGTGCCAGCAGCGGTAGCGGGATCCGCACAGATACGCAGTATTTT
>TRBD2|TRBV7-6|TRBJ2-1|.
CASSPSSGRADNEQFF
TGTGCCAGCAGCCCCTCTAGCGGGAGGGCCGACAATGAGCAGTTCTTC
>TRBD1|TRBV19|TRBJ2-7|.
CATRDRRAYEQYF
TGTGCCACCCGGGACAGGCGGGCCTACGAGCAGTACTTC
>.|TRBV28|TRBJ2-7|.
CASTTGPREDEQYF
TGTGCCAGCACTACGGGCCCCCGTGAGGACGAGCAGTACTTC
>TRBD2|TRBV28|TRBJ2-1|.
CASSTPLLAGGQNEQFF
TGTGCCAGCAGCACTCCACTCTTAGCGGGAGGTCAGAATGAGCAGTTCTTC
>TRBD2|TRBV27|TRBJ2-3|.
CASSQRTSGRLGTDTQYF
TGTGCCAGCAGCCAGCGGACTAGCGGGAGATTAGGGACAGATACGCAGTATTTT
>.|TRBV19|TRBJ1-2|.
CASLGQSWSYGYTF
TGTGCCAGTCTCGGACAGAGCTGGAGCTATGGCTACACCTTC
>TRBD1|TRBV27|TRBJ1-1|.
CASSSITGGVGTEAFF
TGTGCCAGCAGTTCGATAACAGGGGGCGTTGGCACTGAAGCTTTCTTT
>TRBD1|TRBV30|TRBJ1-5|.
CAWSARDRVRYSNQPQHF
TGTGCCTGGAGTGCCCGAGACAGGGTAAGGTATAGCAATCAGCCCCAGCATTTT
>TRBD1|TRBV19|TRBJ2-7|.
CASSHRDRTRLEQYF
TGTGCCAGTAGTCACCGGGACAGGACACGTCTGGAGCAGTACTTC
>.|TRBV27|TRBJ2-2|once
CASSFGRVRNTGELFF
TGTGCCAGCAGTTTTGGCAGGGTGAGAAACACCGGGGAGCTGTTTTTT
>TRBD1|TRBV27|TRBJ2-7|.
CASSLSGQGAYEQYF
TGTGCCAGCAGTTTATCGGGACAGGGAGCCTACGAGCAGTACTTC
>TRBD2|TRBV9|TRBJ2-5|.
CASSVASGRLQETQYF
TGTGCCAGCAGCGTAGCTAGCGGGAGGCTACAAGAGACCCAGTACTTC
>.|TRBV4-1|TRBJ1-2|.
CASRSWPGLYGYTF
TGCGCCAGCCGCTCTTGGCCGGGGCTCTATGGCTACACCTTC
>TRBD2|TRBV27|TRBJ2-1|.
CASSLSPSGHEQFF
TGTGCCAGCAGTTTATCGCCTAGCGGGCATGAGCAGTTCTTC
>TRBD2|TRBV9|TRBJ2-7|.
CASSVGSGSSYEQYF
TGTGCCAGCAGCGTCGGTAGCGGGAGCTCCTACGAGCAGTACTTC
>TRBD1|TRBV19|TRBJ1-5|.
CASSPWTGRSNQPQHF
TGTGCCAGTAGTCCCTGGACAGGGAGAAGTAATCAGCCCCAGCATTTT
>.|TRBV5-1|TRBJ2-7|.
CASSLGHNYEQYF
TGCGCCAGCAGCTTGGGACATAACTACGAGCAGTACTTC
>.|TRBV13|TRBJ2-7|.
CASSERRQGAREYF
TGTGCCAGCAGCGAACGCCGCCAGGGAGCCCGTGAGTACTTC
>.|TRBV7-6|TRBJ2-5|.
CASSKGAGIGETQYF
TGTGCCAGCAGCAAAGGGGCAGGGATAGGCGAGACCCAGTACTTC
>TRBD2|TRBV7-8|TRBJ2-3|.
CASSPRLAGVTDTQYF
TGTGCCAGCAGCCCCCGGCTAGCGGGAGTAACAGATACGCAGTATTTT
>TRBD2|TRBV9|TRBJ2-2|.
CASSVALAGGTGELFF
TGTGCCAGCAGCGTAGCCCTAGCGGGAGGCACCGGGGAGCTGTTTTTT
>TRBD1|TRBV11-2|TRBJ2-7|.
CASSQLPTGSSYEQYF
TGTGCCAGCAGCCAATTGCCGACAGGGAGCTCCTACGAGCAGTACTTC
>.|TRBV29-1|TRBJ2-3|.
CSGRVTGDTQYF
TGCAGCGGCCGGGTGACCGGAGATACGCAGTATTTT